Listed below are T cell receptor beta chains from one sample, sequenced in a study of T cells in Graves' hyperthyroidism and ophthalmopathy. Each CDR3 protein gets one entry after TCRdb re-called the multiplex PCR reads with MiXCR. This table holds roughly 700,000 distinct CDR3 sequences, roughly 17% found once. Sequenced material: blood. These receptor sequences come from a man between 45 and 60 years old with Graves' hyperthyroidism. CDR3s include the opening cysteine and the closing phenylalanine or tryptophan. The order of the fields is J gene, clone size, V gene, D gene, CDR3 protein, CDR3 DNA. A D gene is named only where the DNA matches it firmly. Rows may omit the clone size; those that give it use once, few, many or a size class.

TRBJ1-2 NA TRBV7-2 TRBD1 CASSLGDRERNGYTF TGTGCCAGCAGCTTAGGGGACAGGGAAAGGAATGGCTACACCTTC
TRBJ2-7 many TRBV2 NA CASSEGKGKVYEQYF TGTGCCAGCAGTGAAGGGAAAGGGAAGGTCTACGAGCAGTACTTC
TRBJ1-1 NA TRBV7-9 NA CASNMGQPGNTEAFF TGTGCCAGTAATATGGGTCAGCCGGGGAACACTGAAGCTTTCTTT
TRBJ2-3 few TRBV24-1 TRBD2 CATSDWGTSGRENTDTQYF TGTGCCACCAGTGATTGGGGAACTAGCGGGAGGGAAAACACAGATACGCAGTATTTT
TRBJ1-6 many TRBV27 NA CASSRHRSSLHF TGTGCCAGCAGCCGACACCGCTCATCCCTCCACTTT
TRBJ2-7 many TRBV10-3 TRBD2 CASLAGSSYEQYF TGTGCCAGTCTAGCGGGGAGCTCCTACGAGCAGTACTTC
TRBJ2-6 few TRBV29-1 TRBD1 CSVAGTEFSGANVLTF TGCAGCGTCGCCGGGACAGAATTTTCTGGGGCCAACGTCCTGACTTTC
TRBJ2-1 NA TRBV27 TRBD2 CASSPGTSGRPHNEQFF TGTGCCAGCAGTCCCGGGACTAGCGGGAGGCCACACAATGAGCAGTTCTTC
TRBJ1-3 few TRBV9 TRBD1 CASSREQGAQGNTIYF TGTGCCAGCAGTCGGGAACAGGGGGCGCAAGGAAACACCATATATTTT
TRBJ1-3 NA TRBV6-1 NA CASSGRLLISGNTIYF TGTGCCAGCAGTGGTCGACTGTTGATCTCTGGAAACACCATATATTTT
TRBJ2-3 many TRBV6-5 NA CASSYSSGRTDTQYF TGTGCCAGCAGTTACTCGAGTGGGCGCACAGATACGCAGTATTTT
TRBJ2-7 NA TRBV7-3 NA CASSLEASPFYEQYF TGTGCCAGCAGCTTAGAGGCTAGCCCTTTCTACGAGCAGTACTTC
TRBJ2-2 many TRBV15 NA CATSRSPDSAANTGELFF TGTGCCACCAGCAGATCCCCGGACAGCGCTGCGAACACCGGGGAGCTGTTTTTT
TRBJ2-1 NA TRBV6-2/TRBV6-3 TRBD2 CASNPGSGRYYNEQFF TGTGCCAGCAACCCCGGAAGCGGGAGATATTACAATGAGCAGTTCTTC
TRBJ1-3 many TRBV2 NA CASTELPGGGNTIYF TGTGCCAGCACCGAACTTCCTGGAGGGGGAAACACCATATATTTT
TRBJ2-7 few TRBV14 NA CASSQVGFLYEQYF TGTGCCAGCAGCCAAGTAGGCTTTCTCTACGAGCAGTACTTC
TRBJ2-3 many TRBV10-3 NA CAISLGLPTDTQYF TGTGCCATCAGCCTTGGTTTGCCGACAGATACGCAGTATTTT
TRBJ2-1 many TRBV28 TRBD1 CASSFLQGREPNEQFF TGTGCCAGCAGTTTTTTACAGGGGCGCGAACCCAATGAGCAGTTCTTC
TRBJ1-1 few TRBV19 NA CASRLYTEAFF TGTGCCAGTAGGTTATACACTGAAGCTTTCTTT
TRBJ2-1 NA TRBV24-1 TRBD2 CATSDPGLAAYNEQFF TGTGCCACCAGTGACCCCGGACTAGCGGCCTACAATGAGCAGTTCTTC